This T cell receptor (beta chain) was sequenced for a study of blood T cell repertoires in COVID-19. For the study at large: The United States, Italy and Spain supplied acute and convalescent COVID-19 samples.

This CDR3 comprises 14 residues. The germline gives CDR1 SGHKS, CDR2 YYEKEE (reference sequence). Trimming took off 0 bases at V and 1 base at J, with 7 bases between the two ends. How the authors handled the data: Reference gene primer amplification in the assay estimated nucleated cell counts. The assay was immunoSEQ multiplex PCR, and TCRdb's table has in-frame clones only and misses some. Clone size and the V and J calls come from that table; the DNA yielded D and trimming. Among approximately 64,000 clones listed, more than 70% were seen once. This receptor was identified in a man in his sixties or seventies with acute or convalescent COVID-19. The chain carries TRBV5-5 and TRBJ1-1, with unresolved D. Sequenced sample: peripheral blood. CDR3: CASSLGPGNTEAFF. Here the CDR3 DNA reads TGTGCCAGCAGCTTGGGCCCAGGGAACACTGAAGCTTTCTTT.